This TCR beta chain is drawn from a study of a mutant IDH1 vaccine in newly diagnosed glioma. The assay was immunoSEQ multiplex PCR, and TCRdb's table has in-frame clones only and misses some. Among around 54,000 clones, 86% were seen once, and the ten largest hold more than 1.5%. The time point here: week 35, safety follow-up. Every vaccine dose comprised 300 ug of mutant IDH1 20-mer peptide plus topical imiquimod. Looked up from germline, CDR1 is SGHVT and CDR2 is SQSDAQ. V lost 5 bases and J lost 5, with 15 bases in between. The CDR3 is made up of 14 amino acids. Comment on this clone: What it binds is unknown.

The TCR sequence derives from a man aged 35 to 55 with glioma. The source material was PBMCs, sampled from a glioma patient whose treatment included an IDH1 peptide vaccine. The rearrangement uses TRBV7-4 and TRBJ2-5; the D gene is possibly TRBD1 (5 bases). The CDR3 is CASSPSSGSETQYF. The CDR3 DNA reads TGTGCCAGCAGCCCATCTTCAGGGTCGGAGACCCAGTACTTC.